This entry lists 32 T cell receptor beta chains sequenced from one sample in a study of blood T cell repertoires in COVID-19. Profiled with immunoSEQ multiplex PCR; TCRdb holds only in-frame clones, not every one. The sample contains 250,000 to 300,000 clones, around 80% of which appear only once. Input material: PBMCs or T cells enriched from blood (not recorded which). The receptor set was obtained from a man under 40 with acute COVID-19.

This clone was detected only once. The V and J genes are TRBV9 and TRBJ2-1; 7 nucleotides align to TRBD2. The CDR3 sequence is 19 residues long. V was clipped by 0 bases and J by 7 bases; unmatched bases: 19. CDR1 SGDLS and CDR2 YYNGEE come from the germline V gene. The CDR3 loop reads CASSVEVEVGLVIRNEQFF. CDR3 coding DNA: TGTGCCAGCAGCGTAGAAGTAGAGGTTGGACTAGTAATTAGAAATGAGCAGTTCTTC.

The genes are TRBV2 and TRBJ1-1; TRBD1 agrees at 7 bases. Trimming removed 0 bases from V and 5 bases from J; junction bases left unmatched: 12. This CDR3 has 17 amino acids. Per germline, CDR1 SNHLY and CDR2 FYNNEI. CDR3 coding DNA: TGTGCCAGCAGTGAAGCCGGGACAGTTCCTAGTGGGACTGAAGCTTTCTTT. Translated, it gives CASSEAGTVPSGTEAFF.

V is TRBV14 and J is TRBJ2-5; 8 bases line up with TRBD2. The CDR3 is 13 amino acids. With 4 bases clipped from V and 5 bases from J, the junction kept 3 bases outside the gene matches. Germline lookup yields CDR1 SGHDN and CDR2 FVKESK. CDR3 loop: CASSLSGSETQYF. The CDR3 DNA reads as TGTGCCAGCAGCCTAAGCGGGAGCGAGACCCAGTACTTC.

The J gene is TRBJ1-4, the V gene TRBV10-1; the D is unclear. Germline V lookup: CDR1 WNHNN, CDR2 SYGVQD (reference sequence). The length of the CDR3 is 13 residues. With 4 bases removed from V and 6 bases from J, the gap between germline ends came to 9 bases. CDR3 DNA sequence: TGCGCCAGCAGTGCGCAGGAATATGAAAAACTGTTTTTT. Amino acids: CASSAQEYEKLFF.

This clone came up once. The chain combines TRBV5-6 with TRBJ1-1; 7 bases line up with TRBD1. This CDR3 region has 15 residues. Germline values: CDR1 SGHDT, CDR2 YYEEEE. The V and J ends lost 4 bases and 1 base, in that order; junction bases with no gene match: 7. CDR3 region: CASSHDDRANTEAFF. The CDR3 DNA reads TGTGCCAGCAGCCATGACGACAGGGCGAACACTGAAGCTTTCTTT. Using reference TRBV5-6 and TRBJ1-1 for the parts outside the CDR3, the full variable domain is DAGVTQSPTHLIKTRGQQVTLRCSPKSGHDTVSWYQQALGQGPQFIFQYYEEEERQRGNFPDRFSGHQFPNYSSELNVNALLLGDSALYLCASSHDDRANTEAFFGQGTRLTVV.

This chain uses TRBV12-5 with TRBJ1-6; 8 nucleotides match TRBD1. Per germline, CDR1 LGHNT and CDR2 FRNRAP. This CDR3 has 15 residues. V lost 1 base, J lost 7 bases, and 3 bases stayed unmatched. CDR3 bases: TGTGCTAGTGGTTTGGGGACAGGGTGGAATTCACCCCTCCACTTT. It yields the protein CASGLGTGWNSPLHF.

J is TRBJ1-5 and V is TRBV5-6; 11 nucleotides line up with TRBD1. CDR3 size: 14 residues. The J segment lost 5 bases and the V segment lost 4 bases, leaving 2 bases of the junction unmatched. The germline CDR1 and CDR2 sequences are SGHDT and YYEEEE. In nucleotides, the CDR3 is TGTGCCAGCAGCCTGGGACAGGGGGATCAGCCCCAGCATTTT. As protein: CASSLGQGDQPQHF.

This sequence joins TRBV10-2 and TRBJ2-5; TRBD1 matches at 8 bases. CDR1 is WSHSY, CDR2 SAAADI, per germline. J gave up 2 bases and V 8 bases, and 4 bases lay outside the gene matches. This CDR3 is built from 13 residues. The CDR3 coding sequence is TGCGCCAGCCAGGGGGCGCGACAAGAGACCCAGTACTTC. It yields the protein CASQGARQETQYF.

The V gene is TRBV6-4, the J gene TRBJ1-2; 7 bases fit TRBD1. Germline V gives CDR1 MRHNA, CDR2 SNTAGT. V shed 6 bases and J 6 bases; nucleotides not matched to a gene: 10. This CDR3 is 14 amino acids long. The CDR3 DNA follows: TGTGCCAGCAGCTCGGGACAGCCGGCGGATGGCTACACCTTC. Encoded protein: CASSSGQPADGYTF.

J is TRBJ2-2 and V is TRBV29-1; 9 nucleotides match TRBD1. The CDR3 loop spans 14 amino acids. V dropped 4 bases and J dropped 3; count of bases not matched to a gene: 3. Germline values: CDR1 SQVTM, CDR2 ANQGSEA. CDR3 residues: CSVVGQGHTGELFF. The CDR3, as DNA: TGCAGCGTTGTAGGACAGGGGCACACCGGGGAGCTGTTTTTT.

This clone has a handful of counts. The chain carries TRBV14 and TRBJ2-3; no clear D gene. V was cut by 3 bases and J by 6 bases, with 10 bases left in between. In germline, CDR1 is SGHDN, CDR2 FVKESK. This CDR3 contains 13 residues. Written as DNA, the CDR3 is TGTGCCAGCAGCCATGCCGGGTCGGATACGCAGTATTTT. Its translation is CASSHAGSDTQYF.

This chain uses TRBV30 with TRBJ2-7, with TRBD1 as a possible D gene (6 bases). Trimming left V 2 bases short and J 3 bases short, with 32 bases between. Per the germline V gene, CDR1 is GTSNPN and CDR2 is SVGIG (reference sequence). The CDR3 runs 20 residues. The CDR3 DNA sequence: TGTGCCTGGAGTTTACCAGCCACCACTTACGAGGGACAATTTAACTACGAGCAGTACGTC. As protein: CAWSLPATTYEGQFNYEQYV.

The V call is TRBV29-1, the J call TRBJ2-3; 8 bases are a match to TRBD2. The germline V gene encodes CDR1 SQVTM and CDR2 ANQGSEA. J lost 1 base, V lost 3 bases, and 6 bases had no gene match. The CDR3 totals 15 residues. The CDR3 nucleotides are TGCAGCGTTGAGGGGGAGCGGGGGCGCACAGATACGCAGTATTTT. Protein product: CSVEGERGRTDTQYF.

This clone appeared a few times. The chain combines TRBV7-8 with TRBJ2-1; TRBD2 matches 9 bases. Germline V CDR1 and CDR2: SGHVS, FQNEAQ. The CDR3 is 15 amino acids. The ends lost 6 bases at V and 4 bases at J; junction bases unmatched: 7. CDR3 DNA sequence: TGTGCCAGCAGTCCAAGCGGGAGGATATACAATGAGCAGTTCTTC. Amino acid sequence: CASSPSGRIYNEQFF.

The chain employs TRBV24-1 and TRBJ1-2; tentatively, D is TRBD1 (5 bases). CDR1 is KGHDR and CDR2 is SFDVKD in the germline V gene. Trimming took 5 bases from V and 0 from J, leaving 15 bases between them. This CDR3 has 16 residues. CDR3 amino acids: CATSGPDRTANYGYTF. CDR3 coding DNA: TGTGCCACCAGTGGCCCCGACAGAACGGCTAACTATGGCTACACCTTC.

CDR3 protein: CSVGAGAGEKLFF. The DNA for the CDR3 is TGCAGCGTTGGTGCAGGGGCTGGAGAAAAACTGTTTTTT. The chain is built from TRBV29-1 and TRBJ1-4, with D possibly TRBD1 on 6 matching bases. Trimming stripped 4 bases from V and 8 bases from J, with 14 bases between. CDR3 length equals 13 residues. The V gene's germline CDR1 is SQVTM and CDR2 ANQGSEA.

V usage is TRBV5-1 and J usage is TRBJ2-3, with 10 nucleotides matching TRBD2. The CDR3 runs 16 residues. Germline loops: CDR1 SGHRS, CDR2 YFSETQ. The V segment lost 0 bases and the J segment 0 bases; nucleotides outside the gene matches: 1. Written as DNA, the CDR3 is TGCGCCAGCAGCTTGGCTAGCGGGGGTAGCACAGATACGCAGTATTTT. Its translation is CASSLASGGSTDTQYF.

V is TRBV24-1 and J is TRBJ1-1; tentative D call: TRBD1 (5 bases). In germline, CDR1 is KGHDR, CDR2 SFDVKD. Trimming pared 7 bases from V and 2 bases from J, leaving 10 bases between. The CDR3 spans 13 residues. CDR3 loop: CATRRGGNTEAFF. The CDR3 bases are TGTGCCACCAGGCGGGGCGGAAACACTGAAGCTTTCTTT.

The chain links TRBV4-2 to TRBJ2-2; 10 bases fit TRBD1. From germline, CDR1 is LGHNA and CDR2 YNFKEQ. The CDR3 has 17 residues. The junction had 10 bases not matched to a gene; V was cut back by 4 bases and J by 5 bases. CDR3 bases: TGTGCCAGCAGCCCAACTGGAGACAGGGGGCGGACCGGGGAGCTGTTTTTT. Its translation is CASSPTGDRGRTGELFF.

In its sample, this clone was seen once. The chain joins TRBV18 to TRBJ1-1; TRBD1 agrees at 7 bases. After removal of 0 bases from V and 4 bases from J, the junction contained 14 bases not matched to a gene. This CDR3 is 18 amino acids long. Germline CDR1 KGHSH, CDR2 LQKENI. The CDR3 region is CASSPPRGQGAVSTEAFF. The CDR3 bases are TGTGCCAGCTCACCACCTAGGGGGCAGGGCGCGGTAAGCACTGAAGCTTTCTTT.

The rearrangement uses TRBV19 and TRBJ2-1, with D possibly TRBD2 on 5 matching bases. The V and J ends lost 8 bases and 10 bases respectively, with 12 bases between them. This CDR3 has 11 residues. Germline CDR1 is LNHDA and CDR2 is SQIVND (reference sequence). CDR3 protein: CASGYPGEQFF. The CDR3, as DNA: TGTGCCAGTGGGTATCCGGGAGAGCAGTTCTTC.

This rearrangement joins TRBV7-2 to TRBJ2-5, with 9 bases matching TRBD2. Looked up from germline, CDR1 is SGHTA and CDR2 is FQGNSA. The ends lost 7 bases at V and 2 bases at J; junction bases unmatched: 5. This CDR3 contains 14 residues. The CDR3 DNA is TGTGCCAGCAACCCTAGCGGGGCTCAAGAGACCCAGTACTTC. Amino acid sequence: CASNPSGAQETQYF.

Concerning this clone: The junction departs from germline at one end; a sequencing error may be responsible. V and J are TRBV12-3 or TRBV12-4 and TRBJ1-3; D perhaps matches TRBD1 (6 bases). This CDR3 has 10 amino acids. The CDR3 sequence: CASSQRQVDF. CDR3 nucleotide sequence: TGTGCCAGCAGCCAGAGACAGGTCGATTTT.

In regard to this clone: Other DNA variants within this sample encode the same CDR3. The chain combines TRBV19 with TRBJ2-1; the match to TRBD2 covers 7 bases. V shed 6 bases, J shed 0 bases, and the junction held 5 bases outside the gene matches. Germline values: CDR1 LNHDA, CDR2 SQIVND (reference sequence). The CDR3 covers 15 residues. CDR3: CASSRGGSSYNEQFF. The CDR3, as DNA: TGTGCCAGTAGCCGCGGGGGTAGCTCCTACAATGAGCAGTTCTTC.

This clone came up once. In nucleotides, the CDR3 is TGTGCCAGCACGGAGGGACAGGTCCGTGGAAACACCATATATTTT. It specifies CASTEGQVRGNTIYF. The chain joins TRBV11-3 to TRBJ1-3, with TRBD1 identical over 8 bases. This CDR3 spans 15 amino acids. After removal of 7 bases from V and 3 bases from J, the junction contained 8 bases not matched to a gene. CDR1 and CDR2 (germline): SGHNT, YENEEA.

CDR3 region: CASSSGLAGTEEQYV. The DNA for the CDR3 is TGTGCCAGCAGCTCCGGACTAGCGGGAACGGAGGAGCAGTACGTC. The V and J genes are TRBV7-9 and TRBJ2-7; 12 bases agree with TRBD2. The V gene's germline CDR1 is SEHNR and CDR2 FQNEAQ (reference sequence). The V segment lost 4 bases and the J segment 7 bases; nucleotides outside the gene matches: 8. This CDR3 has 15 amino acids.

CDR3 residues: CASSQAEGSREQYV. The CDR3 DNA is TGTGCCAGCTCCCAGGCGGAGGGCAGTCGGGAGCAGTACGTC. This chain connects TRBV7-8 to TRBJ2-7, with D maybe TRBD2 (6 bases). V lost 8 bases to trimming and J lost 7 bases, with 21 bases between them. The CDR3 length is 14 residues. Germline CDR1 reads SGHVS; CDR2 reads FQNEAQ.

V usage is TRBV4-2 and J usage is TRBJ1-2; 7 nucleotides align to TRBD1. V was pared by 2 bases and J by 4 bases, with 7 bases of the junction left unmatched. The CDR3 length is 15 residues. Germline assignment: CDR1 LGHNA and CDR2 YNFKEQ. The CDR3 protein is CASSQRQGDIYGYTF. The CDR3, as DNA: TGTGCCAGCAGCCAAAGACAGGGTGACATCTATGGCTACACCTTC.

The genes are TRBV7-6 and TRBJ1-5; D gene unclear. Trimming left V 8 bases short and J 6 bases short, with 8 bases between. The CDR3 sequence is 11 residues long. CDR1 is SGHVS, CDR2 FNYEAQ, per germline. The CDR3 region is CASGEGQPQHF. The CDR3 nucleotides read TGTGCCAGCGGGGAGGGTCAGCCCCAGCATTTT.

This CDR3 reads CASSRESNQPQHF. DNA of the CDR3: TGTGCCAGCAGTCGGGAAAGCAATCAGCCCCAGCATTTT. This chain connects TRBV6-4 to TRBJ1-5, with unresolved D. V was clipped by 5 bases and J by 1 base, with 6 bases between them. Germline CDR1 reads MRHNA; CDR2 reads SNTAGT. This CDR3 is built from 13 residues.

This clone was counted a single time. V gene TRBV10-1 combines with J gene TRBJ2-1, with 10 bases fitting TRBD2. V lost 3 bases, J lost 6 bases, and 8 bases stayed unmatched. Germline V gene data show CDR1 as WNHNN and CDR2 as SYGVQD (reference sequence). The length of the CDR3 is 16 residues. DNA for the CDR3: TGCGCCAGCAGTGACCAATTAAGCGGGGGGGCCAATGAGCAGTTCTTC. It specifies CASSDQLSGGANEQFF.

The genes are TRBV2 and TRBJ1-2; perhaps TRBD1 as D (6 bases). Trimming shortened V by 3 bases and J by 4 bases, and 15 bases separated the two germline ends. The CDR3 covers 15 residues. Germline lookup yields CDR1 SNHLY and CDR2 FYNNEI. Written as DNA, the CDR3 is TGTGCCAGCAGTGAGGGACACGGTAGTCTCTATGGCTACACCTTC. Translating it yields CASSEGHGSLYGYTF.